This T cell receptor beta chain was sequenced for a study of blood T cells in healthy people across ages. This clonotype was counted only a few times. Germline CDR1 is MDHEN and CDR2 is SYDVKM. This CDR3 spans 14 amino acids. The V and J ends lost 6 bases and 4 bases respectively, with 15 bases between them. With a J-beta primer mix and a sample-barcoded 5' primer, a second PCR ran about 7 to 12 cycles. A single record per CDR3 protein comes from TCRdb applying MiXCR to the 5' RACE reads. The sample has about 640,000 distinct CDR3 sequences; about 43% are singletons. This clonotype originated in a man older than 75 in good health. The sequencing input was blood. The V and J genes are TRBV28 and TRBJ2-5; perhaps TRBD2 as D (5 bases). DNA of the CDR3: TGTGCCAGCAGCCCCTGGACTCTTCGAGAGACCCAGTACTTC. Its protein is CASSPWTLRETQYF. Drawing the rest from reference TRBV28 and TRBJ2-5, the complete variable domain is DVKVTQSSRYLVKRTGEKVFLECVQDMDHENMFWYRQDPGLGLRLIYFSYDVKMKEKGDIPEGYSVSREKKERFSLILESASTNQTSMYLCASSPWTLRETQYFGPGTRLLVL.